This is a list of T cell receptor beta chains from one sample in a study of blood T cell repertoires in COVID-19. Libraries were prepared by immunoSEQ multiplex PCR; TCRdb keeps only in-frame clonotypes and omits some of them. The sample has approximately 110,000 clones, roughly four fifths seen once; the top ten hold approximately 7.9%. The sequenced sample was peripheral blood. These receptors came from a man between 65 and 85 years old with acute or convalescent COVID-19. CDR3s include the opening cysteine and the closing phenylalanine or tryptophan. A D gene is named only where the DNA matches it firmly. Part of the rows lack a size; the others show once, few, many or a class for expanded clones.

NA	TRBV5-1	NA	TRBJ2-1	CASSLIRGSREQFF	TGCGCCAGCAGCTTGATCAGGGGTAGCCGTGAGCAGTTCTTC
NA	TRBV5-1	NA	TRBJ1-2	CASSIRGTNYGYTF	TGCGCCAGCAGCATTAGGGGAACTAACTATGGCTACACCTTC
NA	TRBV6-5	NA	TRBJ2-7	CASSYAKQPSYEQYF	TGTGCCAGCAGTTACGCAAAGCAACCTTCCTACGAGCAGTACTTC
NA	TRBV3-1/TRBV3-2	few	TRBJ1-3	CASSQGASGNTIYF	TGTGCCAGCAGCCAAGGAGCGTCTGGAAACACCATATATTTT
TRBD1	TRBV10-3	few	TRBJ2-6	CASTSQGAGVVGANVLTF	TGTGCCAGTACATCACAGGGGGCCGGGGTGGTTGGGGCCAACGTCCTGACTTTC
TRBD1	TRBV28	NA	TRBJ1-2	CASSLGDRLAGYTF	TGTGCCAGCAGTTTAGGGGACAGACTCGCTGGCTACACCTTC
NA	TRBV12-5	NA	TRBJ1-1	CASVSSGIAEAFF	TGTGCTAGTGTTAGTAGCGGGATCGCTGAAGCTTTCTTT
TRBD1	TRBV5-1	NA	TRBJ2-6	CASSGGTGSGANVLTF	TGCGCCAGCAGCGGGGGGACAGGGTCTGGGGCCAACGTCCTGACTTTC
NA	TRBV19	NA	TRBJ1-1	CASSISRNTEAFF	TGTGCCAGTAGTATTTCCAGGAACACTGAAGCTTTCTTT
NA	TRBV19	NA	TRBJ1-6	CASSERTTYNSPLHF	TGTGCCAGTAGCGAGCGGACTACCTATAATTCACCCCTCCACTTT
NA	TRBV2	NA	TRBJ2-3	CASSWAGGPTDTQYF	TGTGCCAGCTCGTGGGCGGGCGGACCCACAGATACGCAGTATTTT
TRBD2	TRBV28	NA	TRBJ2-1	CASSPRGVAGFNEQFF	TGTGCCAGCAGTCCTCGTGGGGTAGCGGGGTTCAATGAGCAGTTCTTC
NA	TRBV3-1/TRBV3-2	NA	TRBJ1-2	CASSPQGPNYGYTF	TGTGCCAGCAGCCCCCAGGGGCCTAACTATGGCTACACCTTC
NA	TRBV3-1/TRBV3-2	NA	TRBJ1-5	CASSQARGGGSQPQHF	TGTGCCAGCAGCCAAGCCCGGGGGGGAGGGAGTCAGCCCCAGCATTTT
NA	TRBV7-8	few	TRBJ1-5	CASSLGDVQPQHF	TGTGCCAGCAGCTTAGGAGATGTTCAGCCCCAGCATTTT
NA	TRBV28	few	TRBJ1-5	CASSQTGDGNQPQHF	TGTGCCAGCAGCCAAACAGGTGACGGCAATCAGCCCCAGCATTTT
TRBD2	TRBV2	NA	TRBJ2-3	CASSGGAGGTDTQYF	TGTGCCAGCAGTGGCGGAGCGGGGGGCACAGATACGCAGTATTTT
TRBD1	TRBV28	NA	TRBJ1-5	CASSFRGRGAGQPQHF	TGTGCCAGCAGTTTCAGGGGGCGCGGGGCAGGTCAGCCCCAGCATTTT
NA	TRBV30	NA	TRBJ2-3	CAWRGQGFLYGTQYF	TGTGCCTGGAGGGGCCAGGGTTTTTTATACGGGACGCAGTATTTT